A selection of T cell receptor beta chains follows, all from one sample in a study of blood T cell repertoires in COVID-19. This table comes from immunoSEQ multiplex PCR, and its TCRdb copy is limited to in-frame clones, with some not included. This table has fewer than 200,000 clones, about 80% appearing once. Sequenced material: peripheral blood. The receptors were gathered from a woman aged 60-75 years with COVID-19, enrolled during active disease. The CDR3 runs from the conserved cysteine through the conserved F or W. Each record gives: J gene, CDR3 length, V gene, CDR3 protein.

>TRBJ2-1|16|TRBV11-3
CASSLTSGGLYNEQFF
>TRBJ1-2|14|TRBV3-1/TRBV3-2
CASSRRQGNYGYTF
>TRBJ2-1|14|TRBV5-4
CASIRDRGTSEQFF
>TRBJ2-5|12|TRBV5-6
CASSFDQETQYF
>TRBJ2-3|16|TRBV2
CASSSGLAGVKDTQYF
>TRBJ2-2|15|TRBV7-3
CASSQAQGAFGELFF
>TRBJ2-7|18|TRBV11-2
CASSPRTGGDSRAYEQYF
>TRBJ1-6|12|TRBV25-1
CASSAFNSPLHF
>TRBJ1-6|15|TRBV6-6
CASSPRTGSNSPLHF
>TRBJ1-5|16|TRBV6-2/TRBV6-3
CASSPRTGFRVGHQHF
>TRBJ2-1|17|TRBV6-6
CASSPLPRTGPPNEQFF
>TRBJ1-2|14|TRBV24-1
CATSGWDRKYGYTF
>TRBJ2-2|16|TRBV11-3
CASSPQGGEDTGELFF
>TRBJ1-3|16|TRBV11-2
CASSLESSRGRNTIYF
>TRBJ2-1|13|TRBV14
CASSQDYEGWQFF
>TRBJ1-1|12|TRBV7-2
CASSLSSAEAFF
>TRBJ1-1|14|TRBV5-1
CASSYGQGTPEAFF
>TRBJ1-4|18|TRBV30
CAWSGAMGQGATNEKLFF
>TRBJ1-6|16|TRBV14
CASSQDLGLTNSPLHF
>TRBJ1-5|15|TRBV19
CASRSWTGGNQPQHF
>TRBJ1-1|13|TRBV7-2
CASSLGLDTEAFF
>TRBJ1-1|13|TRBV30
CASTGQADTEAFF
>TRBJ2-1|13|TRBV2
CASLDRGGSSRFF
>TRBJ1-2|11|TRBV28
CASSNRVSYTF
>TRBJ2-5|14|TRBV24-1
CATSDSGGQETQYF
>TRBJ2-3|15|TRBV5-1
CASSLVARGTDTQYF
>TRBJ1-1|13|TRBV29-1
CSVAKTGNTEAFF
>TRBJ2-1|12|TRBV7-2
CASSLGGYEQFF
>TRBJ2-1|15|TRBV9
CASSHRQGIEHEQFF
>TRBJ2-7|16|TRBV23-1
CASRVNAVNRDYEQYF
>TRBJ1-5|14|TRBV20-1
CSASLAGRNQPQHF
>TRBJ2-5|15|TRBV5-4
CASSLGRREVETQYF
>TRBJ2-1|16|TRBV9
CASSVGPLTSGSEQFF
>TRBJ2-1|19|TRBV7-2
CASSSTLPTSGISYNEQFF
>TRBJ2-1|16|TRBV3-1/TRBV3-2
CASSQERRLAGAVQFF
>TRBJ2-1|15|TRBV18
CASSPEGTRYSEQFF
>TRBJ1-1|13|TRBV7-2
CASSRSEGTEAFF
>TRBJ2-3|15|TRBV5-1
CASSLGGRPADTQYF
>TRBJ1-6|15|TRBV5-4
CASSLRQGYNSPLHF
>TRBJ2-7|14|TRBV4-3
CASSRLRTSYEQYF
>TRBJ1-2|15|TRBV19
CASSRGFLANYGYTF
>TRBJ1-1|12|TRBV5-6
CASSSTVREAFF
>TRBJ2-5|14|TRBV20-1
CSASGGGAQETQYF
>TRBJ2-1|19|TRBV28
CASSLPYNRPTSGYNEQFF
>TRBJ2-3|17|TRBV5-1
CASSLPQGGGITDTQYF
>TRBJ2-2|18|TRBV3-1/TRBV3-2
CASSQDLFSRSNTGELFF
>TRBJ2-2|18|TRBV5-1
CASSLEGSGPGAIGELFF
>TRBJ2-3|15|TRBV5-4
CASSLQRGGSDTQYF